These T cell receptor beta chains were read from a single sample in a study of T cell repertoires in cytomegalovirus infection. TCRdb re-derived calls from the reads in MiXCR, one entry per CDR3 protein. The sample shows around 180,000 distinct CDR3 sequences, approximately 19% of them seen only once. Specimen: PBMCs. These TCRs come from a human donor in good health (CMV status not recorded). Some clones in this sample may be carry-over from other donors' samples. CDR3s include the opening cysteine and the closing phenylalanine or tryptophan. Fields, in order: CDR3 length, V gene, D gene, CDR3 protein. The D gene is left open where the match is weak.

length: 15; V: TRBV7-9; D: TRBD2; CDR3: CASSRAGGRYNEQFF
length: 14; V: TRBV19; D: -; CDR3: CASSPPVQYQPQHF
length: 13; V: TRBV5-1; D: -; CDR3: CASRSGLQETQYF
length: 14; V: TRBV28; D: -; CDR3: CASKIVGGYYGYTF
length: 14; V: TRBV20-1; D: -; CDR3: CSARAGGGINEQYF
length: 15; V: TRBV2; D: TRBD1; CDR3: CAIRQGTGAKNIQYF
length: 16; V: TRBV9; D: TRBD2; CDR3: CASSVAKVAGGPEQFF
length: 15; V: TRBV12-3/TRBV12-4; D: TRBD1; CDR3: CASSPHQPGQQEAFF
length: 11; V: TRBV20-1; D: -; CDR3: CSAHTGSEQFF
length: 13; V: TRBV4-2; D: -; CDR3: CASSHVEGVEAFF
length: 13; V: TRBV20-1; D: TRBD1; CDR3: CSAPDRGSGELFF
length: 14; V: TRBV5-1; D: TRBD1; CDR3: CASSLGQGYSEAFF
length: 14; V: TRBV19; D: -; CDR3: CASSIDGLRQPQHF
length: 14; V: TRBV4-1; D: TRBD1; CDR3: CASSQGDRVEKLFF
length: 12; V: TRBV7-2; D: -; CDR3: CASNLDPYEQYF
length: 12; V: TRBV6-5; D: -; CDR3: CASSGTNTEAFF
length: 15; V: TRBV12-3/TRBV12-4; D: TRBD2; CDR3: CASSPSGGHQETQYF
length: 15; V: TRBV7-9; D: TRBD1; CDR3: CASSPGTGRSQPQHF
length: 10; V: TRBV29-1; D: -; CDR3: CSVETGGYTF
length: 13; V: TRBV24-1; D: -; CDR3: CATSDPLTDTQYF
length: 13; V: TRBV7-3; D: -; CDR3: CASSLSRNEKLFF
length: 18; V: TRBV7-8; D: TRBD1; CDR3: CASSLPGQGLSGANVLTF
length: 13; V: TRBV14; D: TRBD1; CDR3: CASSQDLEGAAFF
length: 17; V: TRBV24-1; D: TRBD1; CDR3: CATSDNGQGLGNQPQHF
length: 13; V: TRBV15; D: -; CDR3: CATSFTGTTEAFF
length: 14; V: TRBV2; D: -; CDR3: CASSAPDSGNTIYF
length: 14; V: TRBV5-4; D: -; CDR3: CASSYEVAYNEQFF
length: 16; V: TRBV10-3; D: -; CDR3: CAISEGVGRANTEAFF
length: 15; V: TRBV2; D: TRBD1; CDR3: CATRGQGVRNSPLHF
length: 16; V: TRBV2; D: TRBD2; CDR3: CASSPRTSGGTDTQYF
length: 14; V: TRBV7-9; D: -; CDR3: CASSFIGINYEQYF
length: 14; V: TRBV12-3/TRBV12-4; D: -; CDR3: CASSLGPPDYEQYF
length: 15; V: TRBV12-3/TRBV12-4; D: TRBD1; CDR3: CASSSRDRGGYGYTF
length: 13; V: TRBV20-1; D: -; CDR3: CSAAWGADQPQHF
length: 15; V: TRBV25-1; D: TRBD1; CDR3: CASSERTGANEKLFF
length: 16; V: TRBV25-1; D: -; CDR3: CASSEVAAGGTHTQYF
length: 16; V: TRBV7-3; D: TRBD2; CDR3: CASSLVGTSGYNEQFF
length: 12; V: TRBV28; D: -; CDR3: CASTKQGTEAFF
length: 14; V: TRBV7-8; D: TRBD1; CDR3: CASSPGTDGNTIYF
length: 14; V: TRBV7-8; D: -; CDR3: CASSKQGWGEKLFF
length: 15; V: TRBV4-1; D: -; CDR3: CASSQDDIRLSEAFF
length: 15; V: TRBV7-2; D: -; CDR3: CASSTDRGGYNEQFF
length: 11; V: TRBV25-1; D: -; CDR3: CASKGGDTQYF
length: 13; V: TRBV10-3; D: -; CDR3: CATRGESNQPQHF
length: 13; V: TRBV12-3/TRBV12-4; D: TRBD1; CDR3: CASSPDRETEAFF
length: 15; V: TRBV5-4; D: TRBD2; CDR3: CASSLGGRVQETQYF
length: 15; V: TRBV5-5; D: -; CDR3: CASSLASRGTGELFF
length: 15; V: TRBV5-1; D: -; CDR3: CASSLGSDSGNTIYF
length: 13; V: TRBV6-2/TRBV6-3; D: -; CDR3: CASSYDSWETQYF
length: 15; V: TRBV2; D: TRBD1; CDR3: CASSEWAGGDYGYTF
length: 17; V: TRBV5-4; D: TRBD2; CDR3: CASSSGGRRGGTGELFF
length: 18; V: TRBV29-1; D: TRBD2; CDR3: CSVKTSGNPHLATDTQYF
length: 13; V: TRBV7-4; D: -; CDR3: CASSLAPSETQYF
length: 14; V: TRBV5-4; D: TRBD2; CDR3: CASSRRTSYNEQFF
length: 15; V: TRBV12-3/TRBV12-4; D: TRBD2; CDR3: CASSLVGGGAGEQFF
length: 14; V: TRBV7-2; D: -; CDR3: CASSLVGPTDTQYF
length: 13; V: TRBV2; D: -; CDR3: CASSEAQSGEAFF
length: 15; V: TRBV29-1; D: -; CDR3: CSVRGGKATQEDQYF
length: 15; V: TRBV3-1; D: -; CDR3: CASSPPRGIGAEAFF